A single sample is the source of the 18 T cell receptor beta chains below, sequenced in a study of cytomegalovirus exposure and HLA in healthy donors. Primers: 60 Vbeta forward and 13 Jbeta reverse. The table came from immunoSEQ multiplex PCR; TCRdb's copy has only in-frame clones and leaves some out. The sample consists of 110,000 to 150,000 clones, about 78% of them appearing once. Sequencing used PBMCs. These receptors were taken from a male donor in good health and CMV-seronegative.

The J gene is TRBJ2-7, the V gene TRBV29-1; no definite D call. The germline V gene has CDR1 SQVTM and CDR2 ANQGSEA. CDR3 length: 12 residues. The V gene lost 7 bases and the J gene lost 3 bases, with 13 bases spanning the gap. The CDR3: CSGGPARYEQYF. CDR3 nucleotide sequence: TGCAGCGGCGGCCCCGCTCGCTACGAGCAGTACTTC.

V usage is TRBV7-8 and J usage is TRBJ2-2, with D possibly matching TRBD2 (6 bases). The CDR3 covers 17 residues. V lost 1 base and J 3 bases, leaving 15 bases between the germline ends. Germline values: CDR1 SGHVS, CDR2 FQNEAQ. Written as DNA, the CDR3 is TGTGCCAGCAGCTTAGTAAGACGGGAGTGGGACACCGGGGAGCTGTTTTTT. It encodes CASSLVRREWDTGELFF.

The gene calls are TRBV14 and TRBJ1-1, with D unclear. CDR1 and CDR2 from the germline V gene are SGHDN and FVKESK. The CDR3 runs to 13 residues. Between the trimmed V and J ends, which lost 6 bases and 3 bases, there was a span of 11 bases. CDR3 sequence reads: CASRGRLYTEAFF. The CDR3 nucleotides read TGTGCCAGCAGGGGCAGGCTTTACACTGAAGCTTTCTTT.

About this clone: Sequence at one end of the junction differs from germline and may be a read error. This chain uses TRBV5-1 with TRBJ1-1; D is perhaps TRBD1 (5 bases). Germline-derived CDR1 and CDR2 are SGHRS and YFSETQ. The CDR3 has 16 amino acids. The CDR3 coding sequence is TGCGCCCGCAGCTTTCTCTCGACAGCTTCCAACACTGAAGCTTTCTTT. The encoded protein is CARSFLSTASNTEAFF.

The chain employs TRBV27 and TRBJ2-7, with a tentative D call TRBD2 (5 bases). This CDR3 is built from 14 residues. Germline V gives CDR1 MNHEY, CDR2 SMNVEV (reference sequence). With 3 bases removed from V and 2 bases from J, the gap between germline ends came to 11 bases. The CDR3 protein is CASSLRTPTYEQYF. Here the CDR3 DNA reads TGTGCCAGCAGTTTGAGGACTCCGACCTACGAGCAGTACTTC.

The chain recombines TRBV27 with TRBJ1-1, with D possibly matching TRBD1 (6 bases). The CDR3 is 16 residues long. Germline assignment: CDR1 MNHEY and CDR2 SMNVEV (reference sequence). The ends were cut back, 4 bases at V and 6 bases at J, with 21 bases in the middle. This CDR3 is CASSSILRGPNAEAFF. In nucleotides, the CDR3 is TGTGCCAGCAGTTCAATCCTCAGGGGTCCTAACGCTGAAGCTTTCTTT.

The V gene is TRBV27, the J gene TRBJ1-1; 9 bases fit TRBD1. The CDR3 is 16 residues long. Germline V gives CDR1 MNHEY, CDR2 SMNVEV (reference sequence). V shed 8 bases and J 1 base; nucleotides not matched to a gene: 11. The CDR3 loop is CASRGQGVERNTEAFF. DNA of the CDR3: TGTGCCAGCCGGGGACAGGGAGTAGAACGGAACACTGAAGCTTTCTTT.

This clone was picked up a small number of times. V and J are TRBV19 and TRBJ2-1; 10 bases line up with TRBD1. V was pared by 5 bases and J by 3 bases, with 7 bases of the junction left unmatched. Germline V gene lookup returns CDR1 LNHDA and CDR2 SQIVND (reference sequence). This CDR3 contains 16 residues. The CDR3 loop is CASSPRQGASYNEQFF. In nucleotides, the CDR3 is TGTGCCAGTAGTCCCCGACAGGGGGCAAGCTACAATGAGCAGTTCTTC.

This chain links TRBV18 with TRBJ1-6; D not resolved. The CDR3 has 16 amino acids. The germline V and J ends were trimmed by 0 bases and 4 bases, with 10 bases remaining between them. The germline CDR1 and CDR2 sequences are KGHSH and LQKENI. In DNA, the CDR3 is TGTGCCAGCTCACCACCTTTAGCTCCTTATAATTCACCCCTCCACTTT. Residues: CASSPPLAPYNSPLHF. Full variable domain (remainder filled in from reference TRBV18 and TRBJ1-6): NAGVMQNPRHLVRRRGQEARLRCSPMKGHSHVYWYRQLPEEGLKFMVYLQKENIIDESGMPKERFSAEFPKEGPSILRIQQVVRGDSAAYFCASSPPLAPYNSPLHFGNGTRLTVT.

The chain has TRBV18 and TRBJ2-7; perhaps TRBD1 as D (5 bases). Trimming removed 5 bases from V and 2 bases from J, with 7 bases in between. Germline-derived CDR1 and CDR2 are KGHSH and LQKENI. The CDR3 totals 12 residues. CDR3 coding DNA: TGTGCCAGCTCAGACAGAGCCTACGAGCAGTACTTC. Translated, it gives CASSDRAYEQYF.

V usage is TRBV30 and J usage is TRBJ1-3; D is uncertain. Germline CDR1 and CDR2: GTSNPN and SVGIG (reference sequence). V was clipped by 4 bases and J by 4 bases, with 17 bases between them. This CDR3 has 15 residues. In DNA form, the CDR3 reads TGTGCCTGGACCGTAGGAGGTCGAAGGGGAAACACCATATATTTT. Its protein is CAWTVGGRRGNTIYF.

The chain has TRBV19 and TRBJ1-3, with D possibly being TRBD1 (5 bases). The V end was cut by 3 bases, the J end by 0 bases, with 12 bases between. Germline CDR1 and CDR2: LNHDA and SQIVND (reference sequence). The CDR3 loop spans 16 amino acids. CDR3 DNA sequence: TGTGCCAGTAGTATCGTGGGGCTTGGCTCTGGAAACACCATATATTTT. It yields the protein CASSIVGLGSGNTIYF. The variable domain in full, completed from reference TRBV19 and TRBJ1-3, reads DGGITQSPKYLFRKEGQNVTLSCEQNLNHDAMYWYRQDPGQGLRLIYYSQIVNDFQKGDIAEGYSVSREKKESFPLTVTSAQKNPTAFYLCASSIVGLGSGNTIYFGEGSWLTVV.

This sequence joins TRBV6-1 and TRBJ2-1, with 10 nucleotides matching TRBD2. CDR3 length: 15 residues. From germline, CDR1 is MNHNS and CDR2 SASEGT. V gave up 3 bases and J gave up 3 bases; unmatched junction bases: 2. CDR3 residues: CASSDTSGIYNEQFF. The CDR3 bases are TGTGCCAGCAGTGACACTAGCGGGATCTACAATGAGCAGTTCTTC.

The chain combines TRBV29-1 with TRBJ2-7, with a tentative D call TRBD2 (6 bases). The CDR3 has 16 amino acids. The V and J ends lost 7 bases and 3 bases respectively, with 25 bases between them. Per the germline V gene, CDR1 is SQVTM and CDR2 is ANQGSEA. The CDR3 nucleotides are TGCAGCGCCGCAAAGATCCCTAGCGAGGCTTTCTACGAGCAGTACTTC. It translates to CSAAKIPSEAFYEQYF.

This clone came up once. In nucleotides, the CDR3 is TGTGCCAGCAGTTTAAGGGCGGGGGGGACGAAGACCCAGTACTTC. Its protein product is CASSLRAGGTKTQYF. V is TRBV27 and J is TRBJ2-5, with 9 positions matching TRBD2. Germline loops: CDR1 MNHEY, CDR2 SMNVEV (reference sequence). With 2 bases clipped from V and 6 bases from J, the junction kept 7 bases outside the gene matches. The CDR3 sequence is 15 residues long.

The chain has TRBV7-9 and TRBJ2-1, with 16 bases matching TRBD2. V shed 4 bases and J 0 bases; nucleotides not matched to a gene: 6. The CDR3 totals 19 residues. The V gene's germline CDR1 is SEHNR and CDR2 FQNEAQ (reference sequence). The CDR3 nucleotides are TGTGCCAGCAGCTCCCCGGGACTAGCGGGGGGGAGCTCCTACAATGAGCAGTTCTTC. This codes for CASSSPGLAGGSSYNEQFF. Based on the CDR3 plus reference TRBV7-9 and TRBJ2-1, the full variable domain is DTGVSQNPRHKITKRGQNVTFRCDPISEHNRLYWYRQTLGQGPEFLTYFQNEAQLEKSRLLSDRFSAERPKGSFSTLEIQRTEQGDSAMYLCASSSPGLAGGSSYNEQFFGPGTRLTVL.

The gene calls are TRBV5-4 and TRBJ1-1; a possible D gene is TRBD1 (5 bases). Germline loops: CDR1 SGHNT, CDR2 YYREEE (reference sequence). V was clipped by 2 bases and J by 4 bases, with 21 bases between them. The CDR3 is 17 residues long. The CDR3 nucleotides are TGTGCCAGCAGCTTTTCTCGGCGGGTAGGGGAGGGCACTGAAGCTTTCTTT. The encoded protein is CASSFSRRVGEGTEAFF. The full variable domain, its missing parts supplied by reference TRBV5-4 and TRBJ1-1, is ETGVTQSPTHLIKTRGQQVTLRCSSQSGHNTVSWYQQALGQGPQFIFQYYREEENGRGNFPPRFSGLQFPNYSSELNVNALELDDSALYLCASSFSRRVGEGTEAFFGQGTRLTVV.

The genes are TRBV6-1 and TRBJ1-1; tentatively, D is TRBD1 (6 bases). The germline gives CDR1 MNHNS, CDR2 SASEGT. V lost 6 bases and J 6 bases, leaving 17 bases between the germline ends. This CDR3 has 14 amino acids. The CDR3 nucleotides read TGTGCCAGCAGCCGACAGTCGGGGGGGCCTGAAGCTTTCTTT. It is translated as CASSRQSGGPEAFF.